The 15 T cell receptor beta chains presented below share a single source sample, sequenced in a study of blood T cell repertoires in COVID-19. Sequencing was performed with immunoSEQ multiplex PCR; in TCRdb, only in-frame clones are kept and a portion is missing. The sample holds just over 300,000 clones; roughly 86% are singletons and the top ten take less than 2%. The specimen sequenced was peripheral blood. The receptors stem from a woman aged 25 to 39 with COVID-19, enrolled during active disease.

The chain links TRBV28 to TRBJ1-1; 7 bases map to TRBD1. The CDR3 contains 14 residues. With 7 bases clipped from V and 0 bases from J, the junction kept 5 bases outside the gene matches. The germline V gene encodes CDR1 MDHEN and CDR2 SYDVKM. CDR3 region: CASTGGIVNTEAFF. CDR3 in DNA: TGTGCCAGCACAGGGGGGATTGTGAACACTGAAGCTTTCTTT.

This rearrangement joins TRBV19 to TRBJ1-3; D is undetermined. The germline V gene encodes CDR1 LNHDA and CDR2 SQIVND (reference sequence). CDR3 length: 14 amino acids. The V end was cut by 3 bases, the J end by 2 bases, with 8 bases between. CDR3 in amino acids: CASSIRVPGNTIYF. CDR3 sequence (DNA): TGTGCCAGTAGTATTAGAGTGCCTGGAAACACCATATATTTT. Full variable domain (rest looked up from reference TRBV19 and TRBJ1-3): DGGITQSPKYLFRKEGQNVTLSCEQNLNHDAMYWYRQDPGQGLRLIYYSQIVNDFQKGDIAEGYSVSREKKESFPLTVTSAQKNPTAFYLCASSIRVPGNTIYFGEGSWLTVV.

The chain carries TRBV5-8 and TRBJ1-6; TRBD1 might be the D (5 bases). This CDR3 is built from 15 residues. Germline V gene sequence: CDR1 SGHTS, CDR2 YDEGEE. V dropped 4 bases and J dropped 8 bases, with 16 bases sitting between them. The CDR3 nucleotides are TGTGCCAGCAGCGCACACAGGAGAGCGCATTCACCCCTCCACTTT. Translating gives CASSAHRRAHSPLHF.

The CDR3 coding sequence is TGTGCCAGCAGCGCCCGGGACAGGGGAAAGGCCGGGGAGCTGTTTTTT. As protein: CASSARDRGKAGELFF. The V and J genes are TRBV7-9 and TRBJ2-2; TRBD1 aligns across 10 bases. The CDR3 spans 16 residues. J gave up 6 bases and V 5 bases, and 9 bases lay outside the gene matches. Germline CDR1 reads SEHNR; CDR2 reads FQNEAQ (reference sequence).

The V and J genes are TRBV27 and TRBJ2-7; 9 nucleotides line up with TRBD1. Germline V gives CDR1 MNHEY, CDR2 SMNVEV (reference sequence). The CDR3 loop spans 17 amino acids. The V and J ends lost 6 bases and 5 bases, in that order; junction bases with no gene match: 17. Here the CDR3 reads CASRAQGASGFSHEQYF. Here the CDR3 DNA reads TGTGCCAGCAGAGCACAGGGGGCATCCGGGTTTTCCCACGAGCAGTACTTC.

As to this clone: Given the absence of the conserved phenylalanine or tryptophan at the CDR3 end, a read error is likely. The limits of the CDR3 on the DNA are not certain, so only TCRdb's listed CDR3 is given. The chain uses TRBV5-6 and TRBJ1-6; no check of the table's D call, TRBD1, against the DNA was made. The CDR3 is 10 amino acids long, termini counted. Germline CDR1 reads SGHDT; CDR2 reads YYEEEE. CDR3 loop: CASSSKAGEI.

The chain links TRBV10-3 to TRBJ1-5, with D unclear. The CDR3 is 14 residues long. V was cut by 8 bases and J by 3 bases, with 14 bases left in between. The germline CDR1 and CDR2 sequences are ENHRY and SYGVKD. CDR3 DNA: TGTGCCATCCAATCCAGGTTGGACAATCAGCCCCAGCATTTT. Translation gives CAIQSRLDNQPQHF.

This chain joins TRBV19 and TRBJ2-1; 8 bases fit TRBD1. V trimming: 4 bases; J trimming: 5 bases; junction bases outside the gene matches: 10. This CDR3 is built from 16 residues. Germline V gene sequence: CDR1 LNHDA, CDR2 SQIVND (reference sequence). This CDR3 reads CASSRAGGLSDNEQFF. The CDR3 DNA is TGTGCCAGTAGTAGAGCAGGGGGCTTGTCGGACAATGAGCAGTTCTTC.

CDR3 sequence: CASSFGGRTPLHF. The CDR3 DNA reads as TGTGCCAGCAGCTTTGGGGGGAGGACACCCCTCCACTTT. V usage is TRBV5-6 and J usage is TRBJ1-6, with D possibly matching TRBD1 (5 bases). Germline-derived CDR1 and CDR2 are SGHDT and YYEEEE. V dropped 2 bases and J dropped 11 bases, with 11 bases sitting between them. CDR3 size: 13 residues.

The CDR3 nucleotides are TGTGCCAGCCGGTTCTCTGGCTACACCTTC. The encoded protein is CASRFSGYTF. V usage is TRBV6-5 and J usage is TRBJ1-2; D call uncertain. Trimming took off 8 bases at V and 7 bases at J, with 8 bases between the two ends. Germline CDR1 MNHEY, CDR2 SVGAGI. There are 10 residues in the CDR3.

V is TRBV14 and J is TRBJ2-1; tentatively, D is TRBD2 (6 bases). Trimming removed 1 base at V and 4 bases at J, with 14 bases between. This CDR3 is 16 amino acids long. Per germline, CDR1 SGHDN and CDR2 FVKESK. The CDR3 DNA reads TGTGCCAGCAGCCAAGCCCCGGAGGGGAGTTACAATGAGCAGTTCTTC. The encoded protein is CASSQAPEGSYNEQFF.

The chain links TRBV6-5 to TRBJ2-2; 8 positions agree with TRBD1. This CDR3 comprises 14 residues. The ends lost 7 bases at V and 0 bases at J; junction bases unmatched: 1. Germline loops: CDR1 MNHEY, CDR2 SVGAGI. The chain's CDR3 is CASTGQANTGELFF. Written as DNA, the CDR3 is TGTGCCAGCACGGGACAGGCGAACACCGGGGAGCTGTTTTTT.

This sequence joins TRBV7-9 and TRBJ2-7; perhaps TRBD2 as D (6 bases). Trimming removed 0 bases at V and 0 bases at J, with 9 bases between. Germline CDR1 is SEHNR and CDR2 is FQNEAQ (reference sequence). The CDR3 totals 15 residues. The CDR3 reads CASSLAREYSYEQYF. The CDR3 DNA reads TGTGCCAGCAGCTTAGCGCGGGAATACTCCTACGAGCAGTACTTC.

J is TRBJ2-7 and V is TRBV11-2; perhaps TRBD1 as D (6 bases). V shed 6 bases and J shed 2 bases, with 11 bases lying between them. This CDR3 has 13 residues. CDR1 and CDR2 (germline): SGHAT, FQNNGV. In DNA form, the CDR3 reads TGTGCCAGCAGTTGGGGGCAGGCCTACGAGCAGTACTTC. This codes for CASSWGQAYEQYF. Combining the CDR3 with reference TRBV11-2 and TRBJ2-7 gives the whole variable domain EAGVAQSPRYKIIEKRQSVAFWCNPISGHATLYWYQQILGQGPKLLIQFQNNGVVDDSQLPKDRFSAERLKGVDSTLKIQPAKLEDSAVYLCASSWGQAYEQYFGPGTRLTVT.

The chain employs TRBV9 and TRBJ1-4; 10 bases are a match to TRBD1. CDR1 is SGDLS and CDR2 is YYNGEE in the germline V gene. With 4 bases clipped from V and 5 bases from J, the junction kept 2 bases outside the gene matches. This CDR3 has 14 residues. The CDR3 coding sequence is TGTGCCAGCAGCCAGACAGGGGGCAATGAAAAACTGTTTTTT. It yields the protein CASSQTGGNEKLFF.